Listed below are T cell receptor beta chains from one sample, sequenced in a study of blood T cell repertoires in COVID-19. Sequencing used immunoSEQ multiplex PCR; TCRdb keeps in-frame clones, though not all of them. This sample has some 52,000 clones, with 90% found just once. Sequencing was done on a sample of peripheral blood. The receptors were sampled from a human donor in a cohort sampled during active COVID-19. Each CDR3 is given with its conserved first and last residue. The D gene is left open where the match is weak. Clone size is not always given. Where it is, it says once, few, many or a class for expanded clones.

NA,TRBV2,TRBJ1-4,NA,TGTGCCAGCACTGAGGCGGGAAAATTAACTAATGAAAAACTGTTTTTT,CASTEAGKLTNEKLFF
NA,TRBV5-6,TRBJ2-7,TRBD2,TGTGCCAGCAGCTTGTATCGGTTAGAGGGCGGGGGCTACGAGCAGTACTTC,CASSLYRLEGGGYEQYF
NA,TRBV21-1,TRBJ2-7,NA,TGTGCCAGCAGCAAAGTTCGGCTAGCGGGGCCCCCTTGGGAGCAGTACTTC,CASSKVRLAGPPWEQYF
NA,TRBV19,TRBJ1-3,TRBD1,TGTGCCAGTAGACGGGACAGGGACCCTGGAAACACCATATATTTT,CASRRDRDPGNTIYF
NA,TRBV5-1,TRBJ2-6,NA,TGCGCCAGCAGCTTGGTAGGGGGCTCTGGGGCCAACGTCCTGACTTTC,CASSLVGGSGANVLTF
NA,TRBV7-9,TRBJ2-3,NA,TGTGCCAGCAGTTCAGGACACCCGAGGACAGATACGCAGTATTTT,CASSSGHPRTDTQYF
NA,TRBV2,TRBJ2-1,NA,TGTGCCAGCAGTTCGGACAATTACAATGAGCAGTTCTTC,CASSSDNYNEQFF
NA,TRBV28,TRBJ1-1,NA,TGTGCCAGCAGCCAGCCAGGGAACACTGAAGCTTTCTTT,CASSQPGNTEAFF
NA,TRBV4-1,TRBJ2-5,TRBD2,TGCGCCAGCAGCCAGGGCGGACTAGCGGTAGAGACCCAGTACTTC,CASSQGGLAVETQYF
NA,TRBV6-5,TRBJ1-2,NA,TGTGCCAGCAGTCCCCGGGACACCTATGGCTACACCTTC,CASSPRDTYGYTF
NA,TRBV19,TRBJ1-1,NA,TGTGCCAGTAGCTCCGACAGGAGCAGCACTGAAGCTTTCTTT,CASSSDRSSTEAFF
few,TRBV2,TRBJ1-2,NA,TGTGCCAGCAGTGTAAAAGCAAACTATGGCTACACCTTC,CASSVKANYGYTF
once,TRBV5-1,TRBJ2-5,TRBD2,TGCGCCAGCAGCTTCTTAGCGGGAGCCGGAGAGACCCAGTACTTC,CASSFLAGAGETQYF
NA,TRBV28,TRBJ2-1,TRBD2,TGTGCCTCCGAGACTAGCGGAGCCTACAATGAGCAGTTCTTC,CASETSGAYNEQFF
NA,TRBV11-2,TRBJ2-7,TRBD1,TGTGCCAGCAGCTTGCGGGGACAGGGGGCGTCCTACGAGCAGTACTTC,CASSLRGQGASYEQYF
NA,TRBV7-8,TRBJ2-3,NA,TGTGCCAGCAGCGACCTTGTGGGGAGAGGGGATACGCAGTATTTT,CASSDLVGRGDTQYF
NA,TRBV2,TRBJ2-6,NA,TGTGCCAGCAGTGAACTAGCAGGTAGTGCTGGGGCCAACGTCCTGACTTTC,CASSELAGSAGANVLTF
NA,TRBV6-6,TRBJ1-1,TRBD1,TGTGCCAGCAGTTGGGACAGGGAGAACACTGAAGCTTTCTTT,CASSWDRENTEAFF
NA,TRBV19,TRBJ1-3,NA,TGTGCCAGTAGTCCCCGGGACAAGAGCTCTGGAAACACCATATATTTT,CASSPRDKSSGNTIYF
NA,TRBV24-1,TRBJ2-1,TRBD1,TGTGCCACCAGTGATCAGGGGGCGATTTCCTGGGGGCAGTTCTTC,CATSDQGAISWGQFF
NA,TRBV18,TRBJ2-7,NA,TGTGCCAGCTCACCACCGATGGCTGCAGCCTACGAGCAGTACTTC,CASSPPMAAAYEQYF
NA,TRBV3-1/TRBV3-2,TRBJ2-3,NA,TGTGCCAGCAGCCCCGGTGTCCTCACGCAGTATTTT,CASSPGVLTQYF
few,TRBV5-1,TRBJ2-7,TRBD1,TGCGCCAGCAGCCCTCCGGGACAGGGTGACGAGCAGTACTTC,CASSPPGQGDEQYF
NA,TRBV7-8,TRBJ2-3,TRBD2,TGTGCCAGCAGCGGAGGCCCTAGCGGGATGACAGATACGCAGTATTTT,CASSGGPSGMTDTQYF
NA,TRBV20-1,TRBJ2-7,NA,TGCAGTGCTAGCCCCCTCTACGAGCAGTACTTC,CSASPLYEQYF
once,TRBV6-5,TRBJ2-7,NA,TGTGCCAGCAGTAAGATAAATACCCCAGAAAACGAGCAGTACTTC,CASSKINTPENEQYF
NA,TRBV11-3,TRBJ2-7,NA,TGTGCCAGCAGCTTTAGGGACTCCGAGCAGTACTTC,CASSFRDSEQYF
NA,TRBV15,TRBJ2-3,TRBD1,TGTGCCACCAGCGCAGGGGGCGCAGATACGCAGTATTTT,CATSAGGADTQYF
NA,TRBV15,TRBJ2-1,TRBD1,TGTGCCACCAGCCCCAACCCGGGACAGGGACAACGGAATGAGCAGTTCTTC,CATSPNPGQGQRNEQFF
NA,TRBV19,TRBJ2-3,NA,TGTGCCAGTAGACCCCTGGGCGGGTTCACAGATACGCAGTATTTT,CASRPLGGFTDTQYF
NA,TRBV5-1,TRBJ2-1,NA,TGCGCCAGCAGCTTGGCCGGTAGCGGAATCTCCTACAATGAGCAGTTCTTC,CASSLAGSGISYNEQFF
NA,TRBV7-3,TRBJ2-5,TRBD1,TGTGCCAGCAGCCCGGGACAGGGAGAGACCCAGTACTTC,CASSPGQGETQYF
NA,TRBV2,TRBJ2-5,TRBD2,TGTGCCAGCAGTCCTCTAGCGGGTACCCAAGAGACCCAGTACTTC,CASSPLAGTQETQYF
NA,TRBV9,TRBJ2-3,NA,TGTGCCAGCGGGACTAGCACAGATACGCAGTATTTT,CASGTSTDTQYF
NA,TRBV6-4,TRBJ2-5,NA,TGTGCCAGCAGTGAAACCCCGGACAACCAAGAGACCCAGTACTTC,CASSETPDNQETQYF
NA,TRBV15,TRBJ2-2,TRBD2,TGTGCCACCAGCAGGGGACTAGCGGAGAACACCGGGGAGCTGTTTTTT,CATSRGLAENTGELFF
NA,TRBV30,TRBJ2-5,NA,TGTGCCTGGGAGGAGGGAGGAGAGACCCAGTACTTC,CAWEEGGETQYF
NA,TRBV7-3,TRBJ2-5,TRBD1,TGTGCCAGCAGCCTCCAGGGGGCGGAGGAGACCCAGTACTTC,CASSLQGAEETQYF
NA,TRBV2,TRBJ2-3,TRBD2,TGTGCCAGCAGGGCCTACCTAACTAGCGGGAGTTGGGGGAGCACAGATACGCAGTATTTT,CASRAYLTSGSWGSTDTQYF
NA,TRBV19,TRBJ1-3,NA,TGTGCCAGCCACTCCACTCAGGCCGTCGGAAACACCATATATTTT,CASHSTQAVGNTIYF
NA,TRBV7-9,TRBJ2-5,NA,TGTGCCAGCAGCTTAAGGGAGGTGTTCAAAGAGACCCAGTACTTC,CASSLREVFKETQYF
NA,TRBV3-1/TRBV3-2,TRBJ2-3,TRBD2,TGTGCCAGCAGCCTTCGGGGGGGTAGCCCCCCAGATACGCAGTATTTT,CASSLRGGSPPDTQYF
NA,TRBV9,TRBJ2-1,TRBD1,TGTGCCAGCAGCCCTCAATTGGGACAGCGATACAATGAGCAGTTCTTC,CASSPQLGQRYNEQFF